This T cell receptor beta chain emerged from a study of cytomegalovirus exposure and HLA in healthy donors. Looking at the study overall: Later analysis reported that the roughly 130 validation repertoires shared the platform of the approximately 620 first-cohort repertoires. Study-level points and caveats: In vitro confirmation showed a few CMV-associated chains to be CMV antigen specific. It was found in a later analysis that first-cohort TCR clusters tended to co-occur in the 95 to 150 validation repertoires.

TCRdb keeps only in-frame clones here, not all; method: immunoSEQ multiplex PCR. The table includes 55,000 to 75,000 clones, approximately 91% detected once. This CDR3 region has 14 residues. V lost 10 bases, J lost 10 bases, and 13 bases stayed unmatched. Per germline, CDR1 MDHEN and CDR2 SYDVKM. As regards this clone: Its antigen is currently unknown.

The TCR was taken from a man aged 18 to 35 in good health and CMV-seronegative. The sequencing sample was made of PBMCs. The gene calls are TRBV28 and TRBJ1-4; TRBD1 matches 9 bases. The CDR3 protein is CAILPGQGGGKLFF. The DNA for the CDR3 is TGTGCCATCCTACCGGGACAGGGCGGTGGAAAACTGTTTTTT.